A single sample is the source of the 3 T cell receptor beta chains below, sequenced in a study of blood T cell repertoires in COVID-19. The protocol was immunoSEQ multiplex PCR, while the TCRdb copy is restricted to in-frame clones and leaves out a portion. There are tens of thousands of clones in the sample; about four fifths occur only once, and 15% to 19% lies in the top ten. The sequencing input was peripheral blood. The receptors were sampled from a human donor in a cohort sampled during active COVID-19.

V gene TRBV19 combines with J gene TRBJ1-5, with 11 bases lining up with TRBD1. Germline V gene sequence: CDR1 LNHDA, CDR2 SQIVND (reference sequence). V shed 3 bases, J shed 3 bases, and the junction held 4 bases outside the gene matches. The CDR3 is 16 amino acids. CDR3 bases: TGTGCCAGTAGTATTGGACAGGGGGCCGTCAATCAGCCCCAGCATTTT. Translating gives CASSIGQGAVNQPQHF.

The rearrangement links TRBV21-1 to TRBJ2-7; the table assigns TRBD1, which was not confirmed against the DNA. TRBV21-1 is marked as a pseudogene. CDR3 length equals 15 residues. The chain's CDR3 is CASSTSPGQGYEQYF. CDR3 nucleotides: TGTGCCAGCAGCACCTCTCCGGGACAGGGCTACGAGCAGTACTTC.

The chain has TRBV2 and TRBJ1-1, with D perhaps TRBD1 (5 bases). Trimming left V 6 bases short and J 1 base short, with 12 bases between. CDR3 length equals 14 residues. Germline V gene lookup returns CDR1 SNHLY and CDR2 FYNNEI. In nucleotides, the CDR3 is TGTGCCAGCAGGACCGGGACTGGGAACACTGAAGCTTTCTTT. Translated: CASRTGTGNTEAFF.